This TCR beta chain was found in a study of graft-versus-host responses after intestinal transplantation. The overall study: Recipients received multivisceral, liver-intestinal, or isolated intestinal transplants. Anti-thymocyte globulin induction was given to all recipients, followed by tacrolimus and steroids for 3 to 4 years.

The V gene's germline CDR1 is KGHSH and CDR2 LQKENI. V lost 3 bases and J lost 6; bases outside the gene matches: 5. The CDR3 consists of 15 residues. Repertoires were generated with immunoSEQ multiplex PCR, while TCRdb's copy carries only in-frame clones and drops some. Found here are 45,000 or so clones, over 75% of them singletons; the top ten hold about 4.6%. General study findings and limits: Circulating GvH clone levels at their peak were associated with HvG declines (early post-transplant).

This clone was picked up a small number of times. Its target is not known. The sequence was obtained from a human patient who received an intestinal transplant, so some T cells may come from the graft donor. J is TRBJ1-2 and V is TRBV18, with 12 positions matching TRBD1. Material: PBMCs, obtained 524 days after transplant. The CDR3 region has the DNA TGTGCCAGCTCACCGCCGGGACAGGGGGCAGATGGCTACACCTTC. It specifies CASSPPGQGADGYTF.